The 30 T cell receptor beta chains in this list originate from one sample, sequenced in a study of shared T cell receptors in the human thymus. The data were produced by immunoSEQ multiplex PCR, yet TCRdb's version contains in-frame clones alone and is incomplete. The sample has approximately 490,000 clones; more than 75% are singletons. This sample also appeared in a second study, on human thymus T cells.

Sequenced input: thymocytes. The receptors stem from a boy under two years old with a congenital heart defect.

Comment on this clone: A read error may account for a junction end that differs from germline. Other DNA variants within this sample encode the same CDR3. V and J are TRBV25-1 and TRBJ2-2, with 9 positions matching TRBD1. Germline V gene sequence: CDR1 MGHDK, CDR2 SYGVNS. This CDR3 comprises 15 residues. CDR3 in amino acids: CASSGGQGNTGELFF. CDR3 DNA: TGCGCCAGCAGTGGGGGACAGGGCAACACCGGGGAGCTGTTTTTT. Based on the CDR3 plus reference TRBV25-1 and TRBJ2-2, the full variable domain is EADIYQTPRYLVIGTGKKITLECSQTMGHDKMYWYQQDPGMELHLIHYSYGVNSTEKGDLSSESTVSRIRTEHFPLTLESARPSHTSQYLCASSGGQGNTGELFFGEGSRLTVL.

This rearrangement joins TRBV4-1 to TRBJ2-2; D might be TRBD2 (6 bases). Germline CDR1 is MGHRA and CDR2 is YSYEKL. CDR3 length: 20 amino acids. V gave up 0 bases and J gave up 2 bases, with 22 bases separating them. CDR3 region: CASSQESLTGEVANTGELFF. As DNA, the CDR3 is TGCGCCAGCAGCCAAGAATCCCTTACGGGAGAAGTGGCTAACACCGGGGAGCTGTTTTTT.

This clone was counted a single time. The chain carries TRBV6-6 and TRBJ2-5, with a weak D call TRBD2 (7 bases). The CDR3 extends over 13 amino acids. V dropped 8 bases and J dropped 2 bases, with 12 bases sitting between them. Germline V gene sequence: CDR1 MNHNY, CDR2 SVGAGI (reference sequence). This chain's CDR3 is CASWGGRQETQYF. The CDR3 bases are TGTGCCAGCTGGGGGGGCAGGCAAGAGACCCAGTACTTC.

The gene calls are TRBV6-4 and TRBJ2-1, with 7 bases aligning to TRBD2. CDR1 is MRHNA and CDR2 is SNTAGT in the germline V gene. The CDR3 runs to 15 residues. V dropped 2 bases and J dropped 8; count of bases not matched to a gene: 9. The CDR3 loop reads CASSDQRGSRDEQFF. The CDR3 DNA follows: TGTGCCAGCAGTGACCAGCGCGGGAGTAGAGATGAGCAGTTCTTC.

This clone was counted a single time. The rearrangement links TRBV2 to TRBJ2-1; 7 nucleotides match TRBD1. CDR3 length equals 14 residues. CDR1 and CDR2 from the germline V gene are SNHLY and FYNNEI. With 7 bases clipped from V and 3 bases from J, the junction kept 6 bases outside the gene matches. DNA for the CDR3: TGTGCCAGCAATGGGACAGATTACTACAATGAGCAGTTCTTC. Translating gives CASNGTDYYNEQFF.

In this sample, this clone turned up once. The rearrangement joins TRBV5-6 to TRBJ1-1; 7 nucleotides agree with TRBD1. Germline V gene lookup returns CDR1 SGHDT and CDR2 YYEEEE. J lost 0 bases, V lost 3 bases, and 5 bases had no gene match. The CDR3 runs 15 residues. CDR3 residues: CASSCRQGVNTEAFF. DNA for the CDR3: TGTGCCAGCAGCTGTCGACAGGGAGTGAACACTGAAGCTTTCTTT. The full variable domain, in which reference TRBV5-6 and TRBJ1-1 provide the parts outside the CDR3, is DAGVTQSPTHLIKTRGQQVTLRCSPKSGHDTVSWYQQALGQGPQFIFQYYEEEERQRGNFPDRFSGHQFPNYSSELNVNALLLGDSALYLCASSCRQGVNTEAFFGQGTRLTVV.

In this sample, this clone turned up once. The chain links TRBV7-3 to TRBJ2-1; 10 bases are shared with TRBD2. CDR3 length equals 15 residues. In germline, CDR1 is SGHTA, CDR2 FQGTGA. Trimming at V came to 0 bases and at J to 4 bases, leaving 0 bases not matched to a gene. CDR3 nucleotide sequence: TGTGCCAGCAGCTTAACAGCGGGAGGGTACAATGAGCAGTTCTTC. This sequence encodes CASSLTAGGYNEQFF.

The CDR3 nucleotides read TGTGCCAGCAGCTTCACCAGCGGCAAACTCTTGGGAGAGACCCAGTACTTC. Encoded protein: CASSFTSGKLLGETQYF. The rearrangement uses TRBV5-6 and TRBJ2-5; possibly TRBD2 for D (5 bases). V lost 2 bases and J 4 bases, leaving 21 bases between the germline ends. Germline assignment: CDR1 SGHDT and CDR2 YYEEEE. The CDR3 loop spans 17 amino acids.

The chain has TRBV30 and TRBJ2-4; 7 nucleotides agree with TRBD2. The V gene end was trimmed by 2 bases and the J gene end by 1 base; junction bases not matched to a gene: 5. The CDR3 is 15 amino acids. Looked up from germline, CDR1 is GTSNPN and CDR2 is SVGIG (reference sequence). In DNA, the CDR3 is TGTGCCTGGAGTCGAGCGGGAAGGGCCAAAAACATTCAGTACTTC. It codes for CAWSRAGRAKNIQYF. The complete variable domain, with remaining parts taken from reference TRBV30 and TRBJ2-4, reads SQTIHQWPATLVQPVGSPLSLECTVEGTSNPNLYWYRQAAGRGLQLLFYSVGIGQISSEVPQNLSASRPQDRQFILSSKKLLLSDSGFYLCAWSRAGRAKNIQYFGAGTRLSVL.

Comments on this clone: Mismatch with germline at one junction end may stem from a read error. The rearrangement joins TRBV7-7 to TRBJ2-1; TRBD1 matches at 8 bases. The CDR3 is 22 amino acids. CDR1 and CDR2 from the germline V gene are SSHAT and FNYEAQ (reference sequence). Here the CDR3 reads CASSPPPPPGTGDKSSYNEQFF. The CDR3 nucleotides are TGTGCTAGCAGCCCCCCTCCTCCTCCTGGGACAGGAGATAAGAGCTCCTACAATGAGCAGTTCTTC. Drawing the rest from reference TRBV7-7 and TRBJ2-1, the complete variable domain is GAGVSQSPRYKVTKRGQDVTLRCDPISSHATLYWYQQALGQGPEFLTYFNYEAQPDKSGLPSDRFSAERPEGSISTLTIQRTEQRDSAMYRCASSPPPPPGTGDKSSYNEQFFGPGTRLTVL.

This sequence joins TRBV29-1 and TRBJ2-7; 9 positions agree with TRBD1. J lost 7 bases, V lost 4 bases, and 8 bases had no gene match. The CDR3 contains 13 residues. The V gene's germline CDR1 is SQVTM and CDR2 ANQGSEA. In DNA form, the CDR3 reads TGCAGCGTTGCGGGACAGGGCGGGGTAGAGCAGTACTTC. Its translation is CSVAGQGGVEQYF.

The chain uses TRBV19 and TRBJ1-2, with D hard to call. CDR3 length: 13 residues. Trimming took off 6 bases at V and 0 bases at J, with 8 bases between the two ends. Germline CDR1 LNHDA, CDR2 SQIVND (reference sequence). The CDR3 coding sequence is TGTGCCAGTAGACCTACAGCTAACTATGGCTACACCTTC. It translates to CASRPTANYGYTF.

Here the CDR3 reads CASSEPGGLTDTQYF. The DNA for the CDR3 is TGTGCCAGCAGTGAACCAGGGGGCCTCACAGATACGCAGTATTTT. V usage is TRBV25-1 and J usage is TRBJ2-3; 8 positions agree with TRBD1. The CDR3 length is 15 residues. The trim removed 2 bases at V and 2 bases at J, leaving 3 bases unmatched. Per the germline V gene, CDR1 is MGHDK and CDR2 is SYGVNS. Full variable domain (remainder filled in from reference TRBV25-1 and TRBJ2-3): EADIYQTPRYLVIGTGKKITLECSQTMGHDKMYWYQQDPGMELHLIHYSYGVNSTEKGDLSSESTVSRIRTEHFPLTLESARPSHTSQYLCASSEPGGLTDTQYFGPGTRLTVL.

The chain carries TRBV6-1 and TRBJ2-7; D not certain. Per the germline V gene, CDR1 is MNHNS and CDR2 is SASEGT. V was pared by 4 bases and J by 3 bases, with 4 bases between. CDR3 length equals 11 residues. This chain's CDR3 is CASSGHYEQYF. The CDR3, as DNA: TGTGCCAGCAGTGGACACTACGAGCAGTACTTC.

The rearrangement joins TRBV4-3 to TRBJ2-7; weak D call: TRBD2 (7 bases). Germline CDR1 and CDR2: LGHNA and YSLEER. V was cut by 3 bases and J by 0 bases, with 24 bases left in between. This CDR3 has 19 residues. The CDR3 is CASSQARDITSALSYEQYF. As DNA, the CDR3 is TGCGCCAGCAGCCAGGCCCGGGACATCACTAGCGCCCTCTCCTACGAGCAGTACTTC.

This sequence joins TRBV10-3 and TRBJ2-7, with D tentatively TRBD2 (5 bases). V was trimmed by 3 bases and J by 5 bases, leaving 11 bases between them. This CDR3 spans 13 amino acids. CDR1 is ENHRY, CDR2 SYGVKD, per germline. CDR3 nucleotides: TGTGCCATCAGTGAACTAGTTAGTAACGAGCAGTACTTC. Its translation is CAISELVSNEQYF.

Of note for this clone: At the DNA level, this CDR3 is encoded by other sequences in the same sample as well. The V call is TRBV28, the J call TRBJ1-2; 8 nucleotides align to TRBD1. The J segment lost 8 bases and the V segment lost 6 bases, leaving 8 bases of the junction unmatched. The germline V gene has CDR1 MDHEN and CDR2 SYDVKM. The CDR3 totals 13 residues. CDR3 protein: CASSLGQGRGYTF. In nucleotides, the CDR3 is TGTGCCAGCAGCCTTGGACAGGGCCGGGGCTACACCTTC.

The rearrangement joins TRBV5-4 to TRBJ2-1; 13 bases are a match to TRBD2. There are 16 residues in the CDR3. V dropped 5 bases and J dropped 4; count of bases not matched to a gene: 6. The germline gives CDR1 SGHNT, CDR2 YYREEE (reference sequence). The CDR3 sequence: CASRQRTSGRYNEQFF. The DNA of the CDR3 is TGTGCCAGCAGACAGAGGACTAGCGGGAGATACAATGAGCAGTTCTTC.

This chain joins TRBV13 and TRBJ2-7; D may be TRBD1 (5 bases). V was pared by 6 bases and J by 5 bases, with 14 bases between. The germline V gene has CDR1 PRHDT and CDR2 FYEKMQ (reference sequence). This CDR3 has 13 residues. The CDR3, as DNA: TGTGCCAGCAGTCCCCGACAGAGCCACGAGCAGTACTTC. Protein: CASSPRQSHEQYF.

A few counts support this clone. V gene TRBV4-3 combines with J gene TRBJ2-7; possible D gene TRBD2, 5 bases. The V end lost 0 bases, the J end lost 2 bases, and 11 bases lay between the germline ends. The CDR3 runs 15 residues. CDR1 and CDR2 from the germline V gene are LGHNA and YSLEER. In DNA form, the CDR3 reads TGCGCCAGCAGCCAAGAGGTCGGGAAACCCTACGAGCAGTACTTC. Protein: CASSQEVGKPYEQYF.

The CDR3 DNA sequence: TGTGCCAGCAGCCAGACCGGGGCTGAAGCTTTCTTT. Residues: CASSQTGAEAFF. V is TRBV5-4 and J is TRBJ1-1; D ambiguous. This CDR3 comprises 12 residues. The V end was cut by 4 bases, the J end by 6 bases, with 10 bases between. Germline V lookup: CDR1 SGHNT, CDR2 YYREEE (reference sequence).

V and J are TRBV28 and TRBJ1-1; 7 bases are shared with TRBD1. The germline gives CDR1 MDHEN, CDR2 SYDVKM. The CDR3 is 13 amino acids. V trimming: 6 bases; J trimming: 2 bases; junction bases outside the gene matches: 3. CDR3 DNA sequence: TGTGCCAGCAGCAGACAGGGAAACACTGAAGCTTTCTTT. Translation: CASSRQGNTEAFF.

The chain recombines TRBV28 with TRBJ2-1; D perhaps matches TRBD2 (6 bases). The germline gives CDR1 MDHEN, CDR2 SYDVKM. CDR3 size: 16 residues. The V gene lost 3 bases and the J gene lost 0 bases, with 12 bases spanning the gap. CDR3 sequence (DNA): TGTGCCAGCAGTTTTTGTAGCGGAGACTCCTACAATGAGCAGTTCTTC. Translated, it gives CASSFCSGDSYNEQFF.

The CDR3 DNA sequence: TGCGCCAGCAGCCAAGATTGGATTCGTAGCGGGAGGTTCACAGATACGCAGTATTTT. It specifies CASSQDWIRSGRFTDTQYF. The rearrangement joins TRBV4-3 to TRBJ2-3; 10 nucleotides align to TRBD2. The CDR3 is made up of 19 amino acids. Germline lookup yields CDR1 LGHNA and CDR2 YSLEER. V gave up 0 bases and J gave up 2 bases; unmatched junction bases: 11.

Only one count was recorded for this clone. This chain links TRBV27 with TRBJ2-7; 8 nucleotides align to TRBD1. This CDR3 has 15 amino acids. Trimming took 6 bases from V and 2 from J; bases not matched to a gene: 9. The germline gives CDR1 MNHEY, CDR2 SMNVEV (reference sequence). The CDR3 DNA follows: TGTGCCAGCAGCTGGGCCGGGACAGGAGCCTACGAGCAGTACTTC. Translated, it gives CASSWAGTGAYEQYF.

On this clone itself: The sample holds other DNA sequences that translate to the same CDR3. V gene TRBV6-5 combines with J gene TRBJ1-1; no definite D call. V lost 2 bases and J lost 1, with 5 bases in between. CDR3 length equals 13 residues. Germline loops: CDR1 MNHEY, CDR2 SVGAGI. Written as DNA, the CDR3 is TGTGCCAGCAGTTACGGGCAGAACACTGAAGCTTTCTTT. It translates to CASSYGQNTEAFF.

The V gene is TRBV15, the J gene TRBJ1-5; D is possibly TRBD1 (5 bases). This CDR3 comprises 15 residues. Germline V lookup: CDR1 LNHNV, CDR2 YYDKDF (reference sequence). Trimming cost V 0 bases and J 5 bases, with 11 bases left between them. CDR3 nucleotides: TGTGCCACCAGCAGAGATCGGAGGGGAGATCAGCCCCAGCATTTT. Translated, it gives CATSRDRRGDQPQHF.

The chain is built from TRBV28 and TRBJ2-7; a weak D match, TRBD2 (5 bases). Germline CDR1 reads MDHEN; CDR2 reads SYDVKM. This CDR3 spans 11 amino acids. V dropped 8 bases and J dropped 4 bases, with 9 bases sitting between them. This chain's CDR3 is CASSGEYEQYF. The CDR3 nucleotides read TGTGCCAGCTCTGGGGAGTACGAGCAGTACTTC.

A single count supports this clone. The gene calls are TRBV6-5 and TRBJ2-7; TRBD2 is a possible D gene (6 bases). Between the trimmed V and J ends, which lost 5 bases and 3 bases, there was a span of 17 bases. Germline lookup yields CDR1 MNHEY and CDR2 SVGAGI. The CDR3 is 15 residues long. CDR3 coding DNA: TGTGCCAGCAGTGCGCCAGGGACTCCTGGCTACGAGCAGTACTTC. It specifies CASSAPGTPGYEQYF.

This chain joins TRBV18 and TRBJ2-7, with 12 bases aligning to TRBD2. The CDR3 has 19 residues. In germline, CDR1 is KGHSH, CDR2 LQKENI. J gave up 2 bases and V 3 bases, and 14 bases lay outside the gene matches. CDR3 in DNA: TGTGCCAGCTCACCTCCCGGGGCTAGCGGGAGGGATGGCCCCTACGAGCAGTACTTC. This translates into CASSPPGASGRDGPYEQYF.